One and the same sample provided the 13 T cell receptor beta chains below, sequenced in a study of glioma-infiltrating T cells. Amplification of TCR alpha and beta CDR3 regions from RNA used iRepertoire nested multiplex PCR. TCRdb redid the calling of the multiplex PCR reads with MiXCR, one entry per CDR3 protein. Here the sample spans roughly 120,000 distinct CDR3 sequences, less than 30% being singletons. The sample comprised glioma tissue, nonneoplastic brain tissue, or PBMCs (not recorded which). The receptors stem from a human donor with low-grade glioma or glioblastoma, undergoing nonglioma brain surgery, or in good health (not recorded which).

The chain couples TRBV27 to TRBJ1-1; TRBD1 might be the D (6 bases). This CDR3 comprises 14 residues. Trimming left V 3 bases short and J 1 base short, with 9 bases between. Per germline, CDR1 MNHEY and CDR2 SMNVEV (reference sequence). The chain's CDR3 is CASSFRTANTEAFF. The CDR3 DNA sequence: TGTGCCAGCAGTTTCCGGACAGCGAACACTGAAGCTTTCTTT.

A remark on this clonotype: A much larger clone is a single base away; this may be a read error. V gene TRBV7-2 combines with J gene TRBJ1-4, with unresolved D. The CDR3 totals 15 residues. Per the germline V gene, CDR1 is SGHTA and CDR2 is FQGNSA. CDR3 loop: CASSPGVWAFEKLFF. The CDR3 DNA reads as TGCGCCAGCAGCCCCGGTGTCTGGGCGTTTGAAAAACTGTTTTTT.

This clonotype was found many times. V is TRBV18 and J is TRBJ1-2, with D maybe TRBD1 (5 bases). V lost 6 bases and J lost 6, with 14 bases in between. The germline gives CDR1 KGHSH, CDR2 LQKENI. CDR3 length: 13 residues. The CDR3 here is CASSLTEYDGYTF. CDR3 in DNA: TGTGCCAGCTCGTTGACAGAGTATGATGGCTACACCTTC. Full variable domain (rest looked up from reference TRBV18 and TRBJ1-2): NAGVMQNPRHLVRRRGQEARLRCSPMKGHSHVYWYRQLPEEGLKFMVYLQKENIIDESGMPKERFSAEFPKEGPSILRIQQVVRGDSAAYFCASSLTEYDGYTFGSGTRLTVV.

This clonotype showed up many times. The V and J genes are TRBV19 and TRBJ1-2; a possible D gene is TRBD1 (6 bases). The CDR3 runs 13 residues. CDR1 is LNHDA, CDR2 SQIVND, per germline (reference sequence). The germline V and J ends were trimmed by 8 bases and 4 bases, with 14 bases remaining between them. This CDR3 is CASGLQGLYGYTF. The DNA of the CDR3 is TGTGCCAGTGGTCTGCAGGGGCTCTATGGCTACACCTTC.

The chain couples TRBV9 to TRBJ2-1; TRBD2 matches at 13 bases. Germline values: CDR1 SGDLS, CDR2 YYNGEE. V gave up 3 bases and J gave up 4 bases; unmatched junction bases: 1. The CDR3 has 15 residues. CDR3 sequence: CASSGLAGGYNEQFF. CDR3 DNA: TGTGCCAGCAGCGGACTAGCGGGGGGTTACAATGAGCAGTTCTTC.

This clonotype was seen just once. A much larger clone lies one base from this, so it may be a read error. V and J are TRBV14 and TRBJ1-2, with TRBD1 identical over 7 bases. Looked up from germline, CDR1 is SGHDN and CDR2 is FVKESK. The CDR3 extends over 16 amino acids. In DNA form, the CDR3 reads TGTGCCAACAGCCAAGGTCTGGGACAGTCGGGGTATGGCTACACCTTC. It is translated as CANSQGLGQSGYGYTF.

This clonotype occurred many times. V gene TRBV6-2 or TRBV6-3 combines with J gene TRBJ2-7; 7 nucleotides match TRBD1. This CDR3 has 14 residues. V dropped 6 bases and J dropped 3; count of bases not matched to a gene: 8. Germline V gene sequence: CDR1 MNHEY, CDR2 SVGEGT. The CDR3 DNA reads TGTGCCAGCAGACCCGACAGGGAAATCTACGAGCAGTACTTC. Translating it yields CASRPDREIYEQYF.

This clonotype showed up many times. This chain joins TRBV15 and TRBJ2-3, with D hard to call. The CDR3 covers 17 residues. V was clipped by 3 bases and J by 1 base, with 17 bases between them. Germline CDR1 reads LNHNV; CDR2 reads YYDKDF (reference sequence). The CDR3 loop reads CATSSIIITVGTDTQYF. CDR3 coding DNA: TGTGCCACCAGCAGTATCATTATAACAGTGGGCACAGATACGCAGTATTTT.

This clonotype has a count of ten or more. V gene TRBV29-1 combines with J gene TRBJ1-1; D is uncertain. Germline V gene data show CDR1 as SQVTM and CDR2 as ANQGSEA. The CDR3 loop spans 13 amino acids. Trimming took 5 bases from V and 1 from J, leaving 11 bases between them. As DNA, the CDR3 is TGCAGCGTTCTCCGCGGTTCGAACACTGAAGCTTTCTTT. Residues: CSVLRGSNTEAFF.

The chain employs TRBV5-1 and TRBJ1-2; possibly TRBD1 for D (5 bases). This CDR3 is 16 amino acids long. Per the germline V gene, CDR1 is SGHRS and CDR2 is YFSETQ. Trimming pared 0 bases from V and 7 bases from J, leaving 19 bases between. The CDR3 DNA reads TGCGCCAGCAGCTTGGTGCCGGACAAAATTGATTCTGGCTACACCTTC. Amino acids: CASSLVPDKIDSGYTF.

There are many counts of this clonotype. This chain joins TRBV6-5 and TRBJ2-3, with no clear D. CDR3 size: 13 residues. CDR1 and CDR2 from the germline V gene are MNHEY and SVGAGI. Trimming pared 2 bases from V and 7 bases from J, leaving 10 bases between. DNA of the CDR3: TGTGCCAGCAGTTACGAGCCGGCAAATACGCAGTATTTT. Residues: CASSYEPANTQYF.

The sample holds many counts of this clonotype. V usage is TRBV2 and J usage is TRBJ2-7; D perhaps matches TRBD1 (6 bases). CDR3 size: 14 residues. Germline CDR1 is SNHLY and CDR2 is FYNNEI. V was cut by 1 base and J by 4 bases, with 11 bases left in between. The CDR3: CASSEGTALYEQYF. The DNA for the CDR3 is TGTGCCAGCAGTGAAGGGACAGCCTTATACGAGCAGTACTTC.

This clonotype was recorded a few times. CDR3 coding DNA: TGTGCCAGCAGTCTACGACATATGGAAAAACTGTTTTTT. It specifies CASSLRHMEKLFF. The chain carries TRBV14 and TRBJ1-4, with no clear D. This CDR3 region has 13 residues. Germline V lookup: CDR1 SGHDN, CDR2 FVKESK. Trimming took off 6 bases at V and 8 bases at J, with 13 bases between the two ends.